These T cell receptor beta chains were read from a single sample in a study of OX40 agonist ivuxolimab in advanced cancers. Assay used: immunoSEQ multiplex PCR; TCRdb lists only in-frame clones, some missing. The sample shows about 80,000 clones, around 90% of them seen only once. The source material was CD4+ or CD8+ T cells sorted from blood, sampled in a trial of the OX40 agonist ivuxolimab. The receptors were sampled from an adult with an advanced solid tumor such as melanoma, head and neck, liver or kidney cancer. CDR3s include the opening cysteine and the closing phenylalanine or tryptophan. A D gene is named only where the DNA matches it firmly.

CDR3 DNA: TGTGCCTGGAGTGGCCGGGGATTAAATAGAAACACCATATATTTT; CDR3 protein: CAWSGRGLNRNTIYF; J gene: TRBJ1-3; CDR3 length: 15; D gene: NA; V gene: TRBV30
CDR3 DNA: TGTGCCAGCAGGAAAGAATCTACCGGGACACTCGAAGCTTTCTTT; CDR3 protein: CASRKESTGTLEAFF; J gene: TRBJ1-1; CDR3 length: 15; D gene: NA; V gene: TRBV6-4
CDR3 DNA: TGTGCCATCAGTGATTCGACTAGCGGGGGGGGACGTTACAATGAGCAGTTCTTC; CDR3 protein: CAISDSTSGGGRYNEQFF; J gene: TRBJ2-1; CDR3 length: 18; D gene: TRBD2; V gene: TRBV10-3
CDR3 DNA: TGTGCCAGCAGCTTGGCTTTTAGCGGGGGGACTTACACCGGGGAGCTGTTTTTT; CDR3 protein: CASSLAFSGGTYTGELFF; J gene: TRBJ2-2; CDR3 length: 18; D gene: TRBD2; V gene: TRBV7-6
CDR3 DNA: TGTGCCTGGAGTGTACTGCTGGGGGCGCGGACCGGGGAGCTGTTTTTT; CDR3 protein: CAWSVLLGARTGELFF; J gene: TRBJ2-2; CDR3 length: 16; D gene: NA; V gene: TRBV30
CDR3 DNA: TGTGCCTGGCAACAGGGGGACAATGAGCAGTTCTTC; CDR3 protein: CAWQQGDNEQFF; J gene: TRBJ2-1; CDR3 length: 12; D gene: TRBD1; V gene: TRBV30
CDR3 DNA: TGCGCCAGCAGCCGCCAGGAAAGCAATCAGCCCCAGCATTTT; CDR3 protein: CASSRQESNQPQHF; J gene: TRBJ1-5; CDR3 length: 14; D gene: NA; V gene: TRBV5-1
CDR3 DNA: TGTGCCAGCAGTTTACTTACTCCCCCCTATGGCTACACCTTC; CDR3 protein: CASSLLTPPYGYTF; J gene: TRBJ1-2; CDR3 length: 14; D gene: NA; V gene: TRBV27
CDR3 DNA: TGCGCCAGCACCCTCGGGGGGGGAGGTAGAGAAGCTTTCTTT; CDR3 protein: CASTLGGGGREAFF; J gene: TRBJ1-1; CDR3 length: 14; D gene: NA; V gene: TRBV5-1
CDR3 DNA: TGTGCCAGCAGCGTAGGAGGGGCCAGGGTGGATTCACCCCTCCACTTT; CDR3 protein: CASSVGGARVDSPLHF; J gene: TRBJ1-6; CDR3 length: 16; D gene: NA; V gene: TRBV9
CDR3 DNA: TGCAGCGCTTACCATAACTATGGCTACACCTTC; CDR3 protein: CSAYHNYGYTF; J gene: TRBJ1-2; CDR3 length: 11; D gene: NA; V gene: TRBV29-1
CDR3 DNA: TGTGCCAGCAGCTTGGCGGCGGGGACCTACGAGCAGTACTTC; CDR3 protein: CASSLAAGTYEQYF; J gene: TRBJ2-7; CDR3 length: 14; D gene: NA; V gene: TRBV5-6
CDR3 DNA: TGTGCCAGCAGCGCAAGGGGGGATGAGCAGTTCTTC; CDR3 protein: CASSARGDEQFF; J gene: TRBJ2-1; CDR3 length: 12; D gene: NA; V gene: TRBV9
CDR3 DNA: TGCGCCAGCAGCTTGGCTAGTGCGGGCCTGAACACTGAAGCTTTCTTT; CDR3 protein: CASSLASAGLNTEAFF; J gene: TRBJ1-1; CDR3 length: 16; D gene: NA; V gene: TRBV5-1
CDR3 DNA: TGTGCCAGCAGCTTAGATTCCGGGACAGTTAGCAATCAGCCCCAGCATTTT; CDR3 protein: CASSLDSGTVSNQPQHF; J gene: TRBJ1-5; CDR3 length: 17; D gene: TRBD1; V gene: TRBV7-6
CDR3 DNA: TGTGCCAGTAGTACCCGATCCAGGGGCGGAACTAGCACAGATACGCAGTATTTT; CDR3 protein: CASSTRSRGGTSTDTQYF; J gene: TRBJ2-3; CDR3 length: 18; D gene: NA; V gene: TRBV19
CDR3 DNA: TGTGCCAGGGGTATGGGACTAGCGAGCTACGAGCAGTACTTC; CDR3 protein: CARGMGLASYEQYF; J gene: TRBJ2-7; CDR3 length: 14; D gene: TRBD2; V gene: TRBV6-4
CDR3 DNA: TGTGCCTGGGTAGATGAGACCCTTGGGAGTATTGGTGGCTACACCTTC; CDR3 protein: CAWVDETLGSIGGYTF; J gene: TRBJ1-2; CDR3 length: 16; D gene: NA; V gene: TRBV30
CDR3 DNA: TGTGCCAGTAGTCAGGGACTACCCGCCACCGGGGAGCTGTTTTTT; CDR3 protein: CASSQGLPATGELFF; J gene: TRBJ2-2; CDR3 length: 15; D gene: TRBD2; V gene: TRBV19
CDR3 DNA: TGTGCCACCAGCAGAGATCCATTGGCTAGCGGGAGTGGGGGTACGCAGTATTTT; CDR3 protein: CATSRDPLASGSGGTQYF; J gene: TRBJ2-3; CDR3 length: 18; D gene: TRBD2; V gene: TRBV15
CDR3 DNA: TGTGCCAGCAGTCTGTCAACTAATGAAAAACTGTTTTTT; CDR3 protein: CASSLSTNEKLFF; J gene: TRBJ1-4; CDR3 length: 13; D gene: NA; V gene: TRBV28
CDR3 DNA: TGTGCCACCGCAAGGGGGTACCAAGAGACCCAGTACTTC; CDR3 protein: CATARGYQETQYF; J gene: TRBJ2-5; CDR3 length: 13; D gene: NA; V gene: TRBV18
CDR3 DNA: TGTGCCAGCAGGAGCAGAGGTAACTATGGCTACACCTTC; CDR3 protein: CASRSRGNYGYTF; J gene: TRBJ1-2; CDR3 length: 13; D gene: NA; V gene: TRBV6-1
CDR3 DNA: TGCGCCAGCAGCCCTATGACAGGGATAATCACCGGGGAGCTGTTTTTT; CDR3 protein: CASSPMTGIITGELFF; J gene: TRBJ2-2; CDR3 length: 16; D gene: TRBD1; V gene: TRBV5-1
CDR3 DNA: TGTGCCAGCAAGGCCCAGGGGAGCGGCGGAAAACTGTTTTTT; CDR3 protein: CASKAQGSGGKLFF; J gene: TRBJ1-4; CDR3 length: 14; D gene: NA; V gene: TRBV6-1
CDR3 DNA: TGTGCCAGCAGCGCCGCTAGGACAGGGAACACCGGGGAGCTGTTTTTT; CDR3 protein: CASSAARTGNTGELFF; J gene: TRBJ2-2; CDR3 length: 16; D gene: TRBD1; V gene: TRBV9
CDR3 DNA: TGTGCCAGCAGTGCTAAACCATGGGGTATCGGGCAGTACTTC; CDR3 protein: CASSAKPWGIGQYF; J gene: TRBJ2-7; CDR3 length: 14; D gene: NA; V gene: TRBV6-5
CDR3 DNA: TGTGCCAGCAACTACCTCCAGGACACCATATATTTT; CDR3 protein: CASNYLQDTIYF; J gene: TRBJ1-3; CDR3 length: 12; D gene: NA; V gene: TRBV27
CDR3 DNA: TGTGCCACAAAGCTCCCTAATGAATATGGCTACACCTTC; CDR3 protein: CATKLPNEYGYTF; J gene: TRBJ1-2; CDR3 length: 13; D gene: NA; V gene: TRBV28
CDR3 DNA: TGTGCCAGTAGTATATTAGCGGGGAATGCTGAAGCTTTCTTT; CDR3 protein: CASSILAGNAEAFF; J gene: TRBJ1-1; CDR3 length: 14; D gene: NA; V gene: TRBV19
CDR3 DNA: TGTGCCAGCAGGGAAGCGGGGACTAAAGCGGAGACCCAGTACTTC; CDR3 protein: CASREAGTKAETQYF; J gene: TRBJ2-5; CDR3 length: 15; D gene: TRBD2; V gene: TRBV28
CDR3 DNA: TGCGCCAGCAGCTTGGCGGGACAGTCGGGGGAGCAGTACTTC; CDR3 protein: CASSLAGQSGEQYF; J gene: TRBJ2-7; CDR3 length: 14; D gene: TRBD1; V gene: TRBV5-1
CDR3 DNA: TGTGCCACCTCCTGGGACACGGGCAATCAGCCCCAGCATTTT; CDR3 protein: CATSWDTGNQPQHF; J gene: TRBJ1-5; CDR3 length: 14; D gene: NA; V gene: TRBV7-2
CDR3 DNA: TGTGCCAGCAGCCAAGCCCAGGTGCCGGGCAATGAGCAGTTCTTC; CDR3 protein: CASSQAQVPGNEQFF; J gene: TRBJ2-1; CDR3 length: 15; D gene: NA; V gene: TRBV14
CDR3 DNA: TGCGCCAGCAGCCAAACGAGTGCACTCAGCAATCAGCCCCAGCATTTT; CDR3 protein: CASSQTSALSNQPQHF; J gene: TRBJ1-5; CDR3 length: 16; D gene: NA; V gene: TRBV4-1
CDR3 DNA: TGTGCCAGCAGGACAGGAATCGCGAACACTGAAGCTTTCTTT; CDR3 protein: CASRTGIANTEAFF; J gene: TRBJ1-1; CDR3 length: 14; D gene: NA; V gene: TRBV6-5
CDR3 DNA: TGCGCCAGCAGCTTGGACATCCGACTTGGGGCTTCAACAGGGATTCTTGGCTACACCTTC; CDR3 protein: CASSLDIRLGASTGILGYTF; J gene: TRBJ1-2; CDR3 length: 20; D gene: NA; V gene: TRBV5-1
CDR3 DNA: TGTGCCAGCAGCTTGGTTGAACTTCGCTCCTACAATGAGCAGTTCTTC; CDR3 protein: CASSLVELRSYNEQFF; J gene: TRBJ2-1; CDR3 length: 16; D gene: NA; V gene: TRBV7-2
CDR3 DNA: TGTGCCAGCAGCTTAGGGCCTAGCACAGATACGCAGTATTTT; CDR3 protein: CASSLGPSTDTQYF; J gene: TRBJ2-3; CDR3 length: 14; D gene: NA; V gene: TRBV7-6
CDR3 DNA: TGTGCCAGCCCTCGGGGGCGAGGGTACCAAGAGACCCAGTACTTC; CDR3 protein: CASPRGRGYQETQYF; J gene: TRBJ2-5; CDR3 length: 15; D gene: NA; V gene: TRBV2
CDR3 DNA: TGTGCCAGCGCCATACAGGGCCTCACTGAAGCTTTCTTT; CDR3 protein: CASAIQGLTEAFF; J gene: TRBJ1-1; CDR3 length: 13; D gene: NA; V gene: TRBV7-3
CDR3 DNA: TGTGCCAGCCGCGCGATGACAATCACGAATCAGCCCCAGCATTTT; CDR3 protein: CASRAMTITNQPQHF; J gene: TRBJ1-5; CDR3 length: 15; D gene: NA; V gene: TRBV19
CDR3 DNA: TGTGCCAGCAGCCAAAGGCAGAGCGCAAACCTTGGCGCTGAAGCTTTCTTT; CDR3 protein: CASSQRQSANLGAEAFF; J gene: TRBJ1-1; CDR3 length: 17; D gene: NA; V gene: TRBV4-2
CDR3 DNA: TGTGCCAGCAGTGAAGGACAGGGTACAGTACTGTATGGCTACACCTTC; CDR3 protein: CASSEGQGTVLYGYTF; J gene: TRBJ1-2; CDR3 length: 16; D gene: TRBD1; V gene: TRBV25-1